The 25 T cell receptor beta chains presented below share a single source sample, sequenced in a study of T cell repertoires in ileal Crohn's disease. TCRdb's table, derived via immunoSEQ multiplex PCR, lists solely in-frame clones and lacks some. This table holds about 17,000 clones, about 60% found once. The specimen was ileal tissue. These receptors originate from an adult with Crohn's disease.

CDR3 coding DNA: TGTGCCAGCAGCGCACAGGGCGGAAACTCTGAAGCTTTCTTT. Its translation is CASSAQGGNSEAFF. J is TRBJ1-1 and V is TRBV7-9, with D maybe TRBD1 (6 bases). The CDR3 runs 14 residues. V was cut by 5 bases and J by 6 bases, with 16 bases left in between. Germline V CDR1 and CDR2: SEHNR, FQNEAQ (reference sequence).

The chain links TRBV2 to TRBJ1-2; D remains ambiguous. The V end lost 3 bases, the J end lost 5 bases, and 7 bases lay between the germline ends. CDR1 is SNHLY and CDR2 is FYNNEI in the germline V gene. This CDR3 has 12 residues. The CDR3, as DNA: TGTGCCAGCAGTGACAGGATTTATGGCTACACCTTC. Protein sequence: CASSDRIYGYTF.

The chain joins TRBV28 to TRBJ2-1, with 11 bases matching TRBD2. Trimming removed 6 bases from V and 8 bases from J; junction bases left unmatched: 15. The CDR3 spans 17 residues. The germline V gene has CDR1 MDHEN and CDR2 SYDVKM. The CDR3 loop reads CASRAQLEASGRYEQFF. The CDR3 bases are TGTGCCAGCAGAGCACAGCTGGAGGCTAGCGGGAGGTATGAGCAGTTCTTC.

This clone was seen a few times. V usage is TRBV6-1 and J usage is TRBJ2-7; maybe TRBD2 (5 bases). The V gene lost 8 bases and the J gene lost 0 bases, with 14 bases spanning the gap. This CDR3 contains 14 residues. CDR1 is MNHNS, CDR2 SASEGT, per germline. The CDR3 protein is CASALGRLSYEQYF. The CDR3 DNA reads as TGTGCCAGCGCTCTTGGGAGACTCTCCTACGAGCAGTACTTC.

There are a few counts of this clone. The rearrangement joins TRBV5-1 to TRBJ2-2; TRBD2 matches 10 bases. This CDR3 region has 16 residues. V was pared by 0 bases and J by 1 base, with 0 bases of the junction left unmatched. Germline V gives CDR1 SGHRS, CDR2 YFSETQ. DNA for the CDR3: TGCGCCAGCAGCTTGGGACTAGCGGGGAACACCGGGGAGCTGTTTTTT. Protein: CASSLGLAGNTGELFF.

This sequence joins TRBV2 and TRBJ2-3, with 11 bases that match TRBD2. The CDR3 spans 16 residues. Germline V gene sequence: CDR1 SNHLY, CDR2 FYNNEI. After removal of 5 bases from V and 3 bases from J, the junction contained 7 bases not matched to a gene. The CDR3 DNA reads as TGTGCCAGCAGTCGATCTCTAGCGGGAGGAACAGATACGCAGTATTTT. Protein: CASSRSLAGGTDTQYF.

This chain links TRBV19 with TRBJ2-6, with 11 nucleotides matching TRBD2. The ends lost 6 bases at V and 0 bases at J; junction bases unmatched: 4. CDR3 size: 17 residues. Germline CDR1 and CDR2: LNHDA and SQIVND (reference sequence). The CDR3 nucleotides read TGTGCCAGTAGACGGCTAGCGGGAGGCTCTGGGGCCAACGTCCTGACTTTC. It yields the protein CASRRLAGGSGANVLTF. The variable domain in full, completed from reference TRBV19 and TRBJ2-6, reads DGGITQSPKYLFRKEGQNVTLSCEQNLNHDAMYWYRQDPGQGLRLIYYSQIVNDFQKGDIAEGYSVSREKKESFPLTVTSAQKNPTAFYLCASRRLAGGSGANVLTFGAGSRLTVL.

The CDR3 is CSALRASGSLGYEQYF. The CDR3 region has the DNA TGCAGCGCCCTGCGGGCTAGCGGGAGTCTCGGGTACGAGCAGTACTTC. The chain combines TRBV29-1 with TRBJ2-7; 10 nucleotides match TRBD2. Germline lookup yields CDR1 SQVTM and CDR2 ANQGSEA. The CDR3 loop spans 16 amino acids. The V and J ends lost 7 bases and 4 bases, in that order; junction bases with no gene match: 16.

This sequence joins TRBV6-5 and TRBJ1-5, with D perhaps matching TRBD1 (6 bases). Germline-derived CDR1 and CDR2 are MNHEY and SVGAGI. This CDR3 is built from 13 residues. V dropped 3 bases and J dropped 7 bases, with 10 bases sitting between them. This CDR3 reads CASSYYRGQPQHF. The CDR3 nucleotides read TGTGCCAGCAGTTATTATAGGGGGCAGCCCCAGCATTTT.

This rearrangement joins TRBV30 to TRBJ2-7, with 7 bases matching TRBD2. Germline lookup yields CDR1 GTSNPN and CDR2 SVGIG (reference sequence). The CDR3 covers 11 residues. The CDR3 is CVGGRGYEQYF. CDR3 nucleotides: TGTGTGGGCGGGAGAGGCTACGAGCAGTACTTC.

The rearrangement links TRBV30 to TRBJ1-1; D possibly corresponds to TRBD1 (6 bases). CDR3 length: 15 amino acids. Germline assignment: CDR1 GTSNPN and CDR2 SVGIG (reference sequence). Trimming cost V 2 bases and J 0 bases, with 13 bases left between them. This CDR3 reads CAWSIKGVMNTEAFF. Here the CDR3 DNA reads TGTGCCTGGAGTATCAAGGGGGTCATGAACACTGAAGCTTTCTTT.

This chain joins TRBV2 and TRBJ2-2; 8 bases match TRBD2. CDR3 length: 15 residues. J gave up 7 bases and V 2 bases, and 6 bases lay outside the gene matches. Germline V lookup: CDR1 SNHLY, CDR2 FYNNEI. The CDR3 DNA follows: TGTGCCAGCAGTGAACTAGGCGGGGGGATCGGGGAGCTGTTTTTT. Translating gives CASSELGGGIGELFF.

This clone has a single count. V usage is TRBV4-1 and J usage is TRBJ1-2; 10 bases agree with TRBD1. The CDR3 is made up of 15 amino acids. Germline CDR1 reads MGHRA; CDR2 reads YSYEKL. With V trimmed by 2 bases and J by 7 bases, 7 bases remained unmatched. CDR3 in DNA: TGCGCCAGCAGCCAACGGACAGGGGGAACGTTTGGCTACACCTTC. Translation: CASSQRTGGTFGYTF.

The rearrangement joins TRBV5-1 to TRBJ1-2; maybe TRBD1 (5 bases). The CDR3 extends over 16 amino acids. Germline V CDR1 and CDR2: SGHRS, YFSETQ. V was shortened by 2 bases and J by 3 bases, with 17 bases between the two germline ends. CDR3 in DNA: TGCGCCAGCAGCTTCCAGGGATGGGGCTCGGACTATGGCTACACCTTC. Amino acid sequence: CASSFQGWGSDYGYTF.

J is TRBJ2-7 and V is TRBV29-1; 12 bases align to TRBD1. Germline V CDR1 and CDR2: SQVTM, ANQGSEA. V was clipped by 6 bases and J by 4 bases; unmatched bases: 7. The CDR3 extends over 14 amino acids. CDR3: CSVSGTGGLYEQYF. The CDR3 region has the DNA TGCAGCGTGTCCGGGACAGGGGGCTTATACGAGCAGTACTTC.

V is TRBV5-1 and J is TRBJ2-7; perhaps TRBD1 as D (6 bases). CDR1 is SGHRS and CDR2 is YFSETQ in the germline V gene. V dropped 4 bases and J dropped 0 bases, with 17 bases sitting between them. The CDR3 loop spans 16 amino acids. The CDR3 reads CASSNPGALTSYEQYF. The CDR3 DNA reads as TGCGCCAGCAGCAACCCAGGGGCCCTTACCTCCTACGAGCAGTACTTC.

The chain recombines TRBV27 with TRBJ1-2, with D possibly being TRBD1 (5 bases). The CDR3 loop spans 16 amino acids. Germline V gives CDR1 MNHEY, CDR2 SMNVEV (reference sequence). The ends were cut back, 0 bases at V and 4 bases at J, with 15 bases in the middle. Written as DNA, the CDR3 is TGTGCCAGCAGTTTATCGAATTACGGGGGGGGCTATGGCTACACCTTC. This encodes CASSLSNYGGGYGYTF.

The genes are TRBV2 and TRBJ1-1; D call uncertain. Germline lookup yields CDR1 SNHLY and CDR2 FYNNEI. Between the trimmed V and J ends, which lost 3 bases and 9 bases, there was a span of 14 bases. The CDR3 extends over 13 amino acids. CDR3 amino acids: CASSDLAGAKAFF. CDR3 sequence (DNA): TGTGCCAGCAGTGATTTAGCCGGCGCTAAAGCTTTCTTT.

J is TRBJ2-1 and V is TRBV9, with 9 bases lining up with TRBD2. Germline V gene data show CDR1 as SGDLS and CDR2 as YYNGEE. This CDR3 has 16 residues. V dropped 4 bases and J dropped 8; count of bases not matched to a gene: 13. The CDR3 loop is CASSSGGRGLTDEQFF. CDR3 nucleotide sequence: TGTGCCAGCAGCTCTGGCGGGAGGGGATTAACAGATGAGCAGTTCTTC.

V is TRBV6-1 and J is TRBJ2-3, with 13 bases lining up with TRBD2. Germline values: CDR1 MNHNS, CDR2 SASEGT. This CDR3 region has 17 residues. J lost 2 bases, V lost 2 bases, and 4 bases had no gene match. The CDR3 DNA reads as TGTGCCAGCAGTGAAAGACTAGCGGGAGGACTCACAGATACGCAGTATTTT. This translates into CASSERLAGGLTDTQYF.

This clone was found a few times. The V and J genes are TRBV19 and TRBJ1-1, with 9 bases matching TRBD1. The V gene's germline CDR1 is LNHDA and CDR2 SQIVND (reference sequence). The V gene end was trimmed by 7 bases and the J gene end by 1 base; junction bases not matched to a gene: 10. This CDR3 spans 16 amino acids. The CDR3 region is CASTERGGQGNTEAFF. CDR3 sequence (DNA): TGTGCCAGTACCGAAAGAGGGGGACAGGGGAACACTGAAGCTTTCTTT. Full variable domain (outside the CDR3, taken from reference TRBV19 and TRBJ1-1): DGGITQSPKYLFRKEGQNVTLSCEQNLNHDAMYWYRQDPGQGLRLIYYSQIVNDFQKGDIAEGYSVSREKKESFPLTVTSAQKNPTAFYLCASTERGGQGNTEAFFGQGTRLTVV.

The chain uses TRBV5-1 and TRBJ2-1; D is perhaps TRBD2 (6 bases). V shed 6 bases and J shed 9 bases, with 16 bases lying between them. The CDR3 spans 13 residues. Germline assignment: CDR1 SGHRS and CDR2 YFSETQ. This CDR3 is CASTSQQGGEQFF. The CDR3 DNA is TGCGCCAGCACTTCTCAGCAGGGAGGTGAGCAGTTCTTC.

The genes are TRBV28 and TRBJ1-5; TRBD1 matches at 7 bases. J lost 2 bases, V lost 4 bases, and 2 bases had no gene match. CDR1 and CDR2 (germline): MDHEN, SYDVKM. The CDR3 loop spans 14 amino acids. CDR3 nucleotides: TGTGCCAGCAGTTCTACAGGGGGCAATCAGCCCCAGCATTTT. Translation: CASSSTGGNQPQHF.

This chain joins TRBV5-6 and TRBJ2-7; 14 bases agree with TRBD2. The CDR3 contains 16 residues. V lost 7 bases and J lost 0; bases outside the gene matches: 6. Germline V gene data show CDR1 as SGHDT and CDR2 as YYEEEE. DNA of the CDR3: TGTGCCAGCCGGAGACTAGCGGGAGGGAGCTCCTACGAGCAGTACTTC. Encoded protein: CASRRLAGGSSYEQYF.

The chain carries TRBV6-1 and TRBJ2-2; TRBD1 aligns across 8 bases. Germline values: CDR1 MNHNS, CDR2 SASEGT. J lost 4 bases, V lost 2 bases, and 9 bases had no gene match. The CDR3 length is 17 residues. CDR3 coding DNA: TGTGCCAGCAGTGAAAGGTTGGACAGGGTTGGCACCGGGGAGCTGTTTTTT. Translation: CASSERLDRVGTGELFF.